These T cell receptor beta chains were read from a single sample in a study of blood T cells in healthy people across ages. TCRdb itself ran the 5' RACE reads through MiXCR, one entry per CDR3 protein. The repertoire holds approximately 1.5 million distinct CDR3 sequences, with around 35% as singletons. Sequenced input: blood. All receptors come from a woman under 40 in good health. The CDR3 runs from the conserved cysteine through the conserved F or W. The order of the fields is D gene, clone size, V gene, J gene, CDR3 protein, CDR3 DNA. D genes are given only for firm matches. Clone size is not always given. Where it is, it says once, few, many or a class for expanded clones.

NA,NA,TRBV12-5,TRBJ1-4,CAGRGDEKLFF,TGTGCTGGACGGGGGGATGAAAAACTGTTTTTT
TRBD2,NA,TRBV5-1,TRBJ2-7,CASSPQGTSGRGGYEQYF,TGCGCCAGCAGCCCCCAGGGGACTAGCGGGAGAGGGGGTTACGAGCAGTACTTC
TRBD1,NA,TRBV14,TRBJ2-1,CASSQPGQGRHAEQFF,TGTGCCAGCAGCCAGCCGGGACAGGGGAGACATGCTGAGCAGTTCTTC
NA,NA,TRBV28,TRBJ2-1,CACRTSYGLYNEQFF,TGTGCCTGCAGGACTTCGTATGGCCTTTACAATGAGCAGTTCTTC
NA,NA,TRBV4-2,TRBJ2-3,CASSQDAPPGSRDTQYF,TGTGCCAGCAGCCAAGACGCCCCCCCAGGGAGTCGGGATACGCAGTATTTT
NA,few,TRBV28,TRBJ2-1,CASRTGTYYNEQFF,TGTGCCAGCAGGACAGGGACTTACTACAATGAGCAGTTCTTC
NA,few,TRBV11-2,TRBJ2-3,CASSLTSWSTDTQYF,TGTGCCAGCAGCTTAACTAGCTGGTCCACAGATACGCAGTATTTT
TRBD1,NA,TRBV5-1,TRBJ1-2,CASSLHMDRGGGYTF,TGCGCCAGCAGCTTGCATATGGACAGGGGCGGTGGCTACACCTTC
TRBD1,NA,TRBV27,TRBJ2-7,CASSLSIGTGSYEQYF,TGTGCCAGCAGTTTATCCATTGGGACAGGGTCCTACGAGCAGTACTTC
TRBD2,few,TRBV11-2,TRBJ2-7,CASSLGAGRYYEQYF,TGTGCCAGCAGCTTAGGTGCCGGGAGGTACTACGAGCAGTACTTC
NA,NA,TRBV7-9,TRBJ2-6,CSSSNSGANVLTF,TGTTCCAGCAGTAACTCTGGGGCCAACGTCCTGACTTTC
TRBD2,many,TRBV7-6,TRBJ2-7,CASSLESAGGNEQYF,TGTGCCAGCAGCTTAGAGTCGGCGGGAGGGAACGAGCAGTACTTC
TRBD2,many,TRBV10-3,TRBJ2-1,CAITRLAGVGRNEQFF,TGTGCCATCACCAGACTAGCGGGAGTTGGACGCAATGAGCAGTTCTTC
NA,NA,TRBV6-1,TRBJ1-2,CASSERPSVGGYTF,TGTGCCAGCAGTGAAAGGCCATCCGTAGGGGGCTACACCTTC
NA,NA,TRBV7-9,TRBJ1-4,CASSLGQKSEKLFF,TGTGCCAGCAGCTTAGGACAGAAGAGTGAAAAACTGTTTTTT
TRBD2,NA,TRBV7-8,TRBJ2-1,CASSLYRLAGIYNEQFF,TGTGCCAGCAGCCTATATAGACTAGCGGGAATTTACAATGAGCAGTTCTTC
TRBD1,once,TRBV5-8,TRBJ2-3,CASSLSGTATDTQYF,TGTGCCAGCAGCTTGTCAGGGACAGCAACAGATACGCAGTATTTT
NA,many,TRBV7-9,TRBJ2-7,CASSFAGWGEQYF,TGTGCCAGCAGCTTTGCAGGTTGGGGCGAGCAGTACTTC
NA,NA,TRBV6-2/TRBV6-3,TRBJ1-2,CASREFHGVNYGYTF,TGTGCCAGCAGGGAATTCCATGGTGTTAACTATGGCTACACCTTC
NA,NA,TRBV7-9,TRBJ1-4,CASSLPEGGEKLFF,TGTGCCAGCAGCTTGCCCGAGGGTGGTGAAAAACTGTTTTTT
NA,NA,TRBV4-1,TRBJ2-1,CASSQPHRGYNEQFF,TGCGCCAGCAGCCAACCCCACCGGGGATACAATGAGCAGTTCTTC
NA,NA,TRBV7-9,TRBJ2-7,CASTEMGATRNYEQYF,TGTGCCAGCACCGAGATGGGGGCTACCCGAAACTACGAGCAGTACTTC
TRBD1,few,TRBV10-3,TRBJ2-1,CAISTTGGRNEQFF,TGTGCCATCAGTACGACAGGGGGTAGAAATGAGCAGTTCTTC
TRBD1,NA,TRBV7-3,TRBJ2-1,CASSLGQGAVSSYNEQFF,TGTGCCAGCAGCCTGGGACAGGGGGCGGTGAGCTCCTACAATGAGCAGTTCTTC
NA,NA,TRBV30,TRBJ1-4,CAWRGRTNEKLFF,TGTGCCTGGAGAGGGCGAACTAATGAAAAACTGTTTTTT
TRBD2,NA,TRBV2,TRBJ2-1,CASSVPYLAGSSYNEQFF,TGTGCCAGCAGTGTTCCCTACCTAGCGGGAAGCTCCTACAATGAGCAGTTCTTC
NA,NA,TRBV6-1,TRBJ2-7,CASSPRGATYEQYF,TGTGCCAGCAGTCCGAGAGGTGCAACCTACGAGCAGTACTTC
NA,many,TRBV4-1,TRBJ2-1,CASSQDPLPSSYNEQFF,TGCGCCAGCAGCCAAGATCCCCTACCCAGCTCCTACAATGAGCAGTTCTTC
NA,many,TRBV4-1,TRBJ2-7,CASSPVYRGYGEQYF,TGCGCCAGCAGCCCAGTATATCGGGGGTACGGCGAGCAGTACTTC
TRBD2,NA,TRBV2,TRBJ2-5,CASRASGQETQYF,TGTGCCAGCAGAGCTAGCGGACAAGAGACCCAGTACTTC
NA,NA,TRBV5-1,TRBJ2-3,CASSPIRGNTDTQYF,TGCGCCAGCAGCCCGATTCGGGGAAACACAGATACGCAGTATTTT
NA,NA,TRBV6-5,TRBJ2-4,CASTNRDQNIQYF,TGTGCCAGCACCAACAGGGACCAAAACATTCAGTACTTC
NA,few,TRBV9,TRBJ1-5,CASSVAGGQPQHF,TGTGCCAGCAGCGTAGCGGGAGGGCAGCCCCAGCATTTT
NA,NA,TRBV12-3/TRBV12-4,TRBJ1-5,CACSLSGNQPQHF,TGTGCCTGCAGCTTGTCGGGGAATCAGCCCCAGCATTTT
NA,few,TRBV20-1,TRBJ1-5,CSAAPRTCSNQPQHF,TGCAGTGCCGCCCCCAGAACCTGTAGCAATCAGCCCCAGCATTTT
TRBD2,few,TRBV7-8,TRBJ2-1,CASSLVGSGRGNEQFF,TGTGCCAGCAGCTTAGTTGGCAGCGGGAGGGGCAATGAGCAGTTCTTC
TRBD1,NA,TRBV6-2/TRBV6-3,TRBJ2-6,CASSYLDRVPSGANVLTF,TGTGCCAGCAGTTACTTAGACAGGGTCCCCTCTGGGGCCAACGTCCTGACTTTC
TRBD1,once,TRBV5-1,TRBJ2-5,CASSRVTGGRQETQYF,TGCGCCAGCAGCCGCGTGACAGGGGGAAGACAAGAGACCCAGTACTTC
NA,NA,TRBV4-1,TRBJ1-2,CASSQDGGGATGLGGYTF,TGCGCCAGCAGCCAAGATGGGGGAGGGGCAACAGGGCTGGGCGGCTACACCTTC
NA,few,TRBV5-1,TRBJ2-1,CASSSGASGVEQFF,TGCGCCAGCAGCTCTGGGGCCAGCGGAGTTGAGCAGTTCTTC
NA,few,TRBV27,TRBJ2-7,CASTATGREQYF,TGTGCCAGCACGGCTACAGGGAGGGAGCAGTACTTC
NA,NA,TRBV27,TRBJ2-1,CASEGLAGNEQFF,TGTGCCAGCGAAGGTCTAGCCGGAAATGAGCAGTTCTTC
TRBD2,NA,TRBV13,TRBJ2-5,CASSLTGLAGGQRETQYF,TGTGCCAGCAGCTTGACGGGACTAGCGGGAGGACAGCGAGAGACCCAGTACTTC